This T cell receptor (beta chain) was retrieved from a study of vaccination effects on CD4 cells after COVID-19. As for the study in general: Ahead of sequencing, the ViraFEST assay grew antigen-specific CD4+ T cells using viral peptide pools. Convalescent patients (three in total) were sampled early and late after vaccination. Cultures used over 1.5 million PBMC per well, 7.5 to 10 IU/ml IL-2 and around 9.8 ug/ml peptides. Findings and limits, study-wide: Following vaccination, convalescents' spike-reactive clones were mostly new ones induced by the vaccine.

Once cultured for 10 days, the cells underwent separation to obtain CD4+ T cells. It was between March and December 2020 that the person had a SARS-CoV-2 infection confirmed by PCR. Vaccine administered to participants consisted of two doses of either BNT162b2 or mRNA-1273. Concerning this clone itself: As yet, its antigen is unknown.

Assay used: immunoSEQ multiplex PCR; TCRdb lists only in-frame clones, some missing. The sample has 30,000 to 35,000 clones, approximately 81% seen once. This specimen was CD4+ T cells from PBMCs cultured without peptide, taken after COVID-19 vaccination. The TCR originated in a human donor who had a prior SARS-CoV-2 infection.

As DNA, the CDR3 is TGTGCCAGCAGTTACATTCACGGTTCGCAAGAGACCCAGTACTTC. This sequence encodes CASSYIHGSQETQYF. The genes are TRBV6-6 and TRBJ2-5; unclear D gene. Germline V gives CDR1 MNHNY, CDR2 SVGAGI (reference sequence). The ends were cut back, 2 bases at V and 2 bases at J, with 12 bases in the middle. The CDR3 spans 15 residues.